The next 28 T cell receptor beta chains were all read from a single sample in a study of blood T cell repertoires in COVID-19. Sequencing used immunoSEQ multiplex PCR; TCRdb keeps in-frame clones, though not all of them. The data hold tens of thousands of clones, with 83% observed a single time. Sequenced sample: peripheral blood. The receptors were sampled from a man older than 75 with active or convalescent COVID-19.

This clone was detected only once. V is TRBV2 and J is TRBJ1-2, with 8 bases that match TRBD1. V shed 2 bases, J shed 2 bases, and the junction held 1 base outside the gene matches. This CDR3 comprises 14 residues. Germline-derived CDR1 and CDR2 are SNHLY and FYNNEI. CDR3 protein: CASSEQGANYGYTF. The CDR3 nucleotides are TGTGCCAGCAGTGAACAGGGGGCAAACTATGGCTACACCTTC.

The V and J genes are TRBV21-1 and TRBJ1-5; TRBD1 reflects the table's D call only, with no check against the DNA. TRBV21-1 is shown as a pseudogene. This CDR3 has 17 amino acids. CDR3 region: CASSARPGTGEWQPQHF. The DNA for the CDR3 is TGTGCCAGCAGCGCACGTCCCGGGACAGGGGAATGGCAGCCCCAGCATTTT.

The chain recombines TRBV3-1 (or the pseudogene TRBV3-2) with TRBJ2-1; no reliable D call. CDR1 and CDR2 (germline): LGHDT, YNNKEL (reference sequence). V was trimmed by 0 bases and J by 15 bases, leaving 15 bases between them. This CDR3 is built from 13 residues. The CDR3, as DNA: TGTGCCAGCAGCCAAGATTCTTCGTTTGTTCTGTTCTTC. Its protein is CASSQDSSFVLFF.

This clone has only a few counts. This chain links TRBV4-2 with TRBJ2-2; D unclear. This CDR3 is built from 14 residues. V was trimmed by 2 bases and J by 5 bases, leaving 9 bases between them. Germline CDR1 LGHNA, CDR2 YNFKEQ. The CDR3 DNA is TGTGCCAGCAGCCAACTTTTCTCTACCGGGGAGCTGTTTTTT. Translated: CASSQLFSTGELFF.

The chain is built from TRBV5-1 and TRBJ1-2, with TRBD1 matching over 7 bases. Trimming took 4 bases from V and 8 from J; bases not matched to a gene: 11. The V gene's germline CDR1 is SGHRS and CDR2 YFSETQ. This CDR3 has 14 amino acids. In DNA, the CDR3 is TGCGCCAGCAGCGTTGAGACAGGGTCTAGAGGCTACACCTTC. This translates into CASSVETGSRGYTF.

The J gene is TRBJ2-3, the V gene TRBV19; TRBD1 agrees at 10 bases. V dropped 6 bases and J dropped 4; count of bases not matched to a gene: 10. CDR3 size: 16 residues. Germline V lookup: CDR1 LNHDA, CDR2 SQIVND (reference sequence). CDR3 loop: CASSTIPGQGPDTQYF. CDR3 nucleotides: TGTGCCAGTAGCACTATCCCGGGACAGGGGCCAGATACGCAGTATTTT.

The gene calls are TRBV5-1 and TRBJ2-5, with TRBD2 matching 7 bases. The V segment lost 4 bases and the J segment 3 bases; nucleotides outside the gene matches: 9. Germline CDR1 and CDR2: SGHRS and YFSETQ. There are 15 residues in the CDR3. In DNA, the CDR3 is TGCGCCAGCAGCGGTGCGCTAGCGGCTAAAGAGACCCAGTACTTC. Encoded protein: CASSGALAAKETQYF. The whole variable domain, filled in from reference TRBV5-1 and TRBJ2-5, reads KAGVTQTPRYLIKTRGQQVTLSCSPISGHRSVSWYQQTPGQGLQFLFEYFSETQRNKGNFPGRFSGRQFSNSRSEMNVSTLELGDSALYLCASSGALAAKETQYFGPGTRLLVL.

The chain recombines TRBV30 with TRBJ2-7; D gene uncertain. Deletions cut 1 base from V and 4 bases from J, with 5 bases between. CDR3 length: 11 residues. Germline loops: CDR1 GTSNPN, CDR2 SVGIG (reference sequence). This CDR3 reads CAWSDSYEQYF. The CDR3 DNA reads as TGTGCCTGGAGTGACAGTTACGAGCAGTACTTC. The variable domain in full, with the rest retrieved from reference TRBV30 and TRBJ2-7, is SQTIHQWPATLVQPVGSPLSLECTVEGTSNPNLYWYRQAAGRGLQLLFYSVGIGQISSEVPQNLSASRPQDRQFILSSKKLLLSDSGFYLCAWSDSYEQYFGPGTRLTVT.

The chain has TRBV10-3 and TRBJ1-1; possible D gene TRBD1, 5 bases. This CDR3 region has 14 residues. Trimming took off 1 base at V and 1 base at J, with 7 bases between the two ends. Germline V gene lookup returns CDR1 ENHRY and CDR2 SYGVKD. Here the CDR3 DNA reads TGTGCCATCAGTGAGTGGGGCTCGAACACTGAAGCTTTCTTT. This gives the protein CAISEWGSNTEAFF.

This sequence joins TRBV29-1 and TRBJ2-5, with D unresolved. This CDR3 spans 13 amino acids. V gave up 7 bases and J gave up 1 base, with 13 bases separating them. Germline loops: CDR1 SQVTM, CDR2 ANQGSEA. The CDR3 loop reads CSANQPGQETQYF. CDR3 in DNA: TGCAGCGCCAACCAACCGGGCCAAGAGACCCAGTACTTC.

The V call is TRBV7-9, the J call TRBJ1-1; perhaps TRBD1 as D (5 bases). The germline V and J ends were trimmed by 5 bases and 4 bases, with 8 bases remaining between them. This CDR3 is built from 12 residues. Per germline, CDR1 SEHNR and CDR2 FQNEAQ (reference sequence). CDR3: CASSLRGTEAFF. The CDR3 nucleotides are TGTGCCAGCAGCCTTAGGGGCACTGAAGCTTTCTTT.

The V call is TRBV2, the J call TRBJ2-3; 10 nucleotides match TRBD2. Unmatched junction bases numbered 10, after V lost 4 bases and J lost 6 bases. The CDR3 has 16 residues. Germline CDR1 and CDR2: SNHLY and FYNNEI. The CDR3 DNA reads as TGTGCCAGCAGTGCAGCGGGACTAGCGATTGTCGATACGCAGTATTTT. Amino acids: CASSAAGLAIVDTQYF. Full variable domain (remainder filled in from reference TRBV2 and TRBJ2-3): EPEVTQTPSHQVTQMGQEVILRCVPISNHLYFYWYRQILGQKVEFLVSFYNNEISEKSEIFDDQFSVERPDGSNFTLKIRSTKLEDSAMYFCASSAAGLAIVDTQYFGPGTRLTVL.

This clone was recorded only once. CDR3: CASSRGSLAGGSSYNEQFF. The CDR3, as DNA: TGTGCCAGCAGCCGGGGGTCCTTAGCGGGGGGCAGCTCCTACAATGAGCAGTTCTTC. The chain combines TRBV3-1 (or the pseudogene TRBV3-2) with TRBJ2-1, with 10 bases fitting TRBD2. CDR1 is LGHDT, CDR2 YNNKEL, per germline (reference sequence). This CDR3 has 19 amino acids. V lost 4 bases, J lost 0 bases, and 12 bases stayed unmatched.

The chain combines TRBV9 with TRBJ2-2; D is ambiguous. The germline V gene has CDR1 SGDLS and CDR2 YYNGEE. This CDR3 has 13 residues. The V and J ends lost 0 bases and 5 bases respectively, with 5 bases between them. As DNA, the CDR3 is TGTGCCAGCAGCGTAGGCAGGACCGGGGAGCTGTTTTTT. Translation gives CASSVGRTGELFF.

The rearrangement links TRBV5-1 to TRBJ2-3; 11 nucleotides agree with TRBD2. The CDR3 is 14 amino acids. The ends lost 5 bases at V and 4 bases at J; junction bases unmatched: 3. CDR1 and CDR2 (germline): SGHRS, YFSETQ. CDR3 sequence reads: CASRWTSGSDTQYF. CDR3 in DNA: TGCGCCAGCAGGTGGACTAGCGGGTCAGATACGCAGTATTTT.

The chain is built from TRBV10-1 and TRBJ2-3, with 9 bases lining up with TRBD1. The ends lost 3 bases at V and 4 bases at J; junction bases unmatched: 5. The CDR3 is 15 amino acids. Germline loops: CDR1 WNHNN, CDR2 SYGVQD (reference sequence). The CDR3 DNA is TGCGCCAGCAGTGACAGGGACAGGGCCTCAGATACGCAGTATTTT. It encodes CASSDRDRASDTQYF.

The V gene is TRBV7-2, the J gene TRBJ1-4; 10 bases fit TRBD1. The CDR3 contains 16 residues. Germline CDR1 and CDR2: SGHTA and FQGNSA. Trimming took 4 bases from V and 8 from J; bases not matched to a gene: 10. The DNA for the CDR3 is TGTGCCAGCAGCTCTAGCTGGGACAGGGGTTGGGAAAAACTGTTTTTT. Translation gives CASSSSWDRGWEKLFF.

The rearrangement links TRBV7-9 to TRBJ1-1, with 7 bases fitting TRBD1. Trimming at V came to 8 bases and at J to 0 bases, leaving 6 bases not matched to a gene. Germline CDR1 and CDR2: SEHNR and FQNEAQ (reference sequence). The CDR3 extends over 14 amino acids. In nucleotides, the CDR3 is TGTGCCAGCGGCCCGGGACAGCTGAACACTGAAGCTTTCTTT. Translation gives CASGPGQLNTEAFF.

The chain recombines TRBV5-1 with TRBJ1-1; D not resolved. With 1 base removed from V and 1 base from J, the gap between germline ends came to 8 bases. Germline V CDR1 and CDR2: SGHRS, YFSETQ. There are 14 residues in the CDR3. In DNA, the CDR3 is TGCGCCAGCAGCTTGAATCTCGGGAACACTGAAGCTTTCTTT. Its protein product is CASSLNLGNTEAFF. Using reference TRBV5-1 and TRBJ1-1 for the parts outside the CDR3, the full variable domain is KAGVTQTPRYLIKTRGQQVTLSCSPISGHRSVSWYQQTPGQGLQFLFEYFSETQRNKGNFPGRFSGRQFSNSRSEMNVSTLELGDSALYLCASSLNLGNTEAFFGQGTRLTVV.

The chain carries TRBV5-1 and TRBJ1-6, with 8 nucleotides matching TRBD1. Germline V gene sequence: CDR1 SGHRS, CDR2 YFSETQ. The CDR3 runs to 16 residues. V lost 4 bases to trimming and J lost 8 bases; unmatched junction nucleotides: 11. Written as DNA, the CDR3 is TGCGCCAGCAGCATACCATCCGGGACAGGAGATTCACCCCTCCACTTT. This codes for CASSIPSGTGDSPLHF.

CDR3 residues: CASRDEQGVRFF. The CDR3 bases are TGTGCCAGCAGAGACGAACAGGGGGTACGGTTCTTC. The genes are TRBV19 and TRBJ2-1, with 8 bases matching TRBD1. The CDR3 consists of 12 residues. Germline trimming cut 9 bases from V and 15 bases from J; bases unmatched to any gene: 13. CDR1 is LNHDA, CDR2 SQIVND, per germline (reference sequence).

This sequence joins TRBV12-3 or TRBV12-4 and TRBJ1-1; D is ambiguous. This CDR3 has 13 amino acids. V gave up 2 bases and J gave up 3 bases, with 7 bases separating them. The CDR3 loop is CASSLNSDTEAFF. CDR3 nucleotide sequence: TGTGCCAGCAGTTTAAACTCGGACACTGAAGCTTTCTTT.

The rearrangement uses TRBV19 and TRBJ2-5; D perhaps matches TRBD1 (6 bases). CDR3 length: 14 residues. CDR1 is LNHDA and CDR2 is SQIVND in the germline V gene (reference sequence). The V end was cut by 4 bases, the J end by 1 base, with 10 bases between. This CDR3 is CASSRQATQETQYF. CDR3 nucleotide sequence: TGTGCCAGTAGTAGACAGGCCACCCAAGAGACCCAGTACTTC.

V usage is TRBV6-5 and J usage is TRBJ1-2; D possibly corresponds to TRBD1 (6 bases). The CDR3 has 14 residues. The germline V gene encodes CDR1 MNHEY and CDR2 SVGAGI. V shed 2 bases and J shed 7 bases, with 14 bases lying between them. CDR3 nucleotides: TGTGCCAGCAGTTACATGACAGGCGGGAGTGGCTACACCTTC. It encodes CASSYMTGGSGYTF.

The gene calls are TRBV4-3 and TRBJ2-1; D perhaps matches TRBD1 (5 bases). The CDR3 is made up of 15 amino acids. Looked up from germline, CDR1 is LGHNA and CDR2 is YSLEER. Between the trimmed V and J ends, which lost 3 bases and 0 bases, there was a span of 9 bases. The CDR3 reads CASSQDTSSYNEQFF. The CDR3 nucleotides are TGCGCCAGCAGCCAGGACACGAGCTCCTACAATGAGCAGTTCTTC.

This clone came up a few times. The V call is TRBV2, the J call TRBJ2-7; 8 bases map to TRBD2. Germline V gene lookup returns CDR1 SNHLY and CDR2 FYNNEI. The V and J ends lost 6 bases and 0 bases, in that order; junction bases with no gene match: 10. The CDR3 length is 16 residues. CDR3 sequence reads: CASSAQGLAGSYEQYF. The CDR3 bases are TGTGCCAGCAGCGCCCAAGGACTAGCAGGCTCCTACGAGCAGTACTTC. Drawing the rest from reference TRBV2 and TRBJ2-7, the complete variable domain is EPEVTQTPSHQVTQMGQEVILRCVPISNHLYFYWYRQILGQKVEFLVSFYNNEISEKSEIFDDQFSVERPDGSNFTLKIRSTKLEDSAMYFCASSAQGLAGSYEQYFGPGTRLTVT.

The CDR3 loop reads CASSGDRTPHEQYF. The CDR3 bases are TGTGCCAGCAGCGGGGACAGGACCCCCCACGAGCAGTACTTC. V gene TRBV21-1 combines with J gene TRBJ2-7; the table's D call of TRBD1 was not tested on the DNA. TRBV21-1 is shown as a pseudogene. The CDR3 has 14 amino acids.

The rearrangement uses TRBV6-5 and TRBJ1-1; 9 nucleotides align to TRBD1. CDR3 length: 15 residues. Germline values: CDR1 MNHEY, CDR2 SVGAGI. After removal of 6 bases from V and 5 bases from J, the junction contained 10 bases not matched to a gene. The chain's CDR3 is CASRVSGQGRTEAFF. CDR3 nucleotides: TGTGCCAGCAGAGTTTCGGGACAGGGACGGACTGAAGCTTTCTTT.